The next 11 T cell receptor beta chains were all read from a single sample in a study of shared clonotypes between healthy human individuals (TCRdb year 2020). The library was generated by the immunoSEQ multiplex PCR assay. In TCRdb, the immuneACCESS table is reduced to in-frame sequences with V and J assigned. These tables do not hold every clone; where another copy was compared, an unresolved V gene accounts for under half, and the others remain unexplained. In all, the sample holds roughly 1,600,000 clones, and approximately 98.5% of those were seen once. The ten most abundant clones make up roughly 0.35% of the sample. The specimen was naive CD4+ T cells sorted from blood. The sample's cell subset or site, from its label and the paper: CD45RA+ positively selected. These TCRs come from a man aged 30 to 39 in good health.

The V call is TRBV6-1, the J call TRBJ2-2; D is unresolved. Trimming cost V 6 bases and J 4 bases, with 9 bases left between them. Germline V gene sequence: CDR1 MNHNS, CDR2 SASEGT. This CDR3 contains 13 residues. CDR3 amino acids: CASRGYSTGELFF. CDR3 bases: TGTGCCAGCAGGGGATATTCCACCGGGGAGCTGTTTTTT.

This clone has a single count. The V and J genes are TRBV9 and TRBJ1-2; a weak D match, TRBD1 (5 bases). V was shortened by 3 bases and J by 5 bases, with 14 bases between the two germline ends. Germline CDR1 SGDLS, CDR2 YYNGEE. This CDR3 region has 14 residues. The CDR3 loop is CASSATGLGYGYTF. The CDR3 region has the DNA TGTGCCAGCAGCGCGACGGGACTCGGATATGGCTACACCTTC.

V is TRBV7-2 and J is TRBJ2-1; D unresolved. Trimming cost V 1 base and J 2 bases, with 9 bases left between them. Germline CDR1 is SGHTA and CDR2 is FQGNSA. This CDR3 region has 15 residues. CDR3 amino acids: CASSLGAPTYNEQFF. CDR3 nucleotides: TGTGCCAGCAGCTTAGGGGCGCCGACCTACAATGAGCAGTTCTTC.

A remark on this clone: Additional DNA sequences in this sample encode the identical CDR3. This sequence joins TRBV27 and TRBJ2-3; D gene unclear. Trimming shortened V by 6 bases and J by 1 base, and 8 bases separated the two germline ends. CDR1 and CDR2 (germline): MNHEY, SMNVEV (reference sequence). The CDR3 spans 13 residues. The CDR3 protein is CASSLRGTDTQYF. The CDR3 coding sequence is TGTGCCAGCAGCCTACGAGGCACAGATACGCAGTATTTT.

A single count supports this clone. The chain combines TRBV9 with TRBJ2-1; TRBD2 agrees at 8 bases. Germline V gene lookup returns CDR1 SGDLS and CDR2 YYNGEE. This CDR3 is built from 16 residues. With 3 bases clipped from V and 0 bases from J, the junction kept 5 bases outside the gene matches. CDR3 sequence (DNA): TGTGCCAGCAGCGCGACTAGCGTGAGCTCCTACAATGAGCAGTTCTTC. Protein product: CASSATSVSSYNEQFF. Supplemented by reference TRBV9 and TRBJ2-1, the full variable domain reads DSGVTQTPKHLITATGQRVTLRCSPRSGDLSVYWYQQSLDQGLQFLIQYYNGEERAKGNILERFSAQQFPDLHSELNLSSLELGDSALYFCASSATSVSSYNEQFFGPGTRLTVL.

The rearrangement uses TRBV25-1 and TRBJ1-1, with D maybe TRBD1 (6 bases). The CDR3 runs 13 residues. Between the trimmed V and J ends, which lost 9 bases and 1 base, there was a span of 12 bases. The V gene's germline CDR1 is MGHDK and CDR2 SYGVNS. Written as DNA, the CDR3 is TGTGCCAGTTCCGACAGGTGGAACACTGAAGCTTTCTTT. Amino acids: CASSDRWNTEAFF.

The V gene is TRBV30, the J gene TRBJ1-5; no firm D call. The CDR3 extends over 13 amino acids. CDR1 is GTSNPN, CDR2 SVGIG, per germline (reference sequence). V was pared by 2 bases and J by 7 bases, with 12 bases between. The chain's CDR3 is CAWSRGSGQPQHF. The DNA of the CDR3 is TGTGCCTGGAGTCGAGGGTCGGGACAGCCCCAGCATTTT. The whole variable domain, filled in from reference TRBV30 and TRBJ1-5, reads SQTIHQWPATLVQPVGSPLSLECTVEGTSNPNLYWYRQAAGRGLQLLFYSVGIGQISSEVPQNLSASRPQDRQFILSSKKLLLSDSGFYLCAWSRGSGQPQHFGDGTRLSIL.

The CDR3 spells CASSLQAGDTEAFF. CDR3 sequence (DNA): TGTGCCAGCAGCCTACAGGCAGGGGACACTGAAGCTTTCTTT. This rearrangement joins TRBV7-9 to TRBJ1-1; a weak D match, TRBD1 (6 bases). The length of the CDR3 is 14 residues. With 5 bases removed from V and 3 bases from J, the gap between germline ends came to 13 bases. The germline V gene encodes CDR1 SEHNR and CDR2 FQNEAQ (reference sequence).

This sequence joins TRBV5-1 and TRBJ1-1; TRBD1 might be the D (5 bases). Trimming left V 4 bases short and J 4 bases short, with 17 bases between. The germline CDR1 and CDR2 sequences are SGHRS and YFSETQ. The CDR3 is 15 residues long. The CDR3: CASSPFGQGGTEAFF. In DNA, the CDR3 is TGCGCCAGCAGCCCCTTCGGGCAGGGCGGCACTGAAGCTTTCTTT.

The chain couples TRBV18 to TRBJ2-3; D uncertain. The CDR3 contains 13 residues. Trimming stripped 3 bases from V and 6 bases from J, with 10 bases between. The germline gives CDR1 KGHSH, CDR2 LQKENI. CDR3 DNA: TGTGCCAGCTCACCCCCCTTGATTGATACGCAGTATTTT. Translated: CASSPPLIDTQYF.

The chain has TRBV19 and TRBJ2-3; D perhaps matches TRBD2 (5 bases). V lost 5 bases and J 4 bases, leaving 16 bases between the germline ends. The CDR3 runs to 15 residues. Germline CDR1 and CDR2: LNHDA and SQIVND (reference sequence). CDR3 sequence (DNA): TGTGCCAGTAGTCCGGGATCAAGCTGGGCAGATACGCAGTATTTT. Residues: CASSPGSSWADTQYF.